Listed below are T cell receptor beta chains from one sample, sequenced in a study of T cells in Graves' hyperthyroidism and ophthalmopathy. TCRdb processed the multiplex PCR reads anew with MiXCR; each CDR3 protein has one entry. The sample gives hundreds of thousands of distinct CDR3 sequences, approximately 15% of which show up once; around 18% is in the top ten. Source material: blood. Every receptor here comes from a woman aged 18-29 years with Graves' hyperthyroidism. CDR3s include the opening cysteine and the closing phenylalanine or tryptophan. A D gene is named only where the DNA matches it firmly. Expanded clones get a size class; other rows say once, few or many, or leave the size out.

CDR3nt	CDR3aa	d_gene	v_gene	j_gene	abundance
TGTGCCAGCAGCCAAGTAGGCAACTACGAGCAGTACTTC	CASSQVGNYEQYF	NA	TRBV14	TRBJ2-7	few
TGTGCCAGCGGAGGGGGACTTGCAGAGACCCAGTACTTC	CASGGGLAETQYF	NA	TRBV7-2	TRBJ2-5	many
TGTGCCAGCAGTTTATCATTCGGGACAGGGTTAACCGGGGAGCTGTTTTTT	CASSLSFGTGLTGELFF	TRBD1	TRBV27	TRBJ2-2	NA
TGTGCCAGCGGGCCGGGACTAGCGGTATCCACAGATACGCAGTATTTT	CASGPGLAVSTDTQYF	TRBD2	TRBV6-1	TRBJ2-3	NA
TGTGCCAGCAGCGTCGACACGACGCTTTCTGGAAACACCATATATTTT	CASSVDTTLSGNTIYF	NA	TRBV9	TRBJ1-3	few
TGTGCCAGCAGTCTACTTGGACAGGATCTGTCCTACGAGCAGTACTTC	CASSLLGQDLSYEQYF	TRBD1	TRBV6-1	TRBJ2-7	NA
TGTGCCAGCAGGCCCTATATAGCGGGTGCGAACACCGGGGAGCTGTTTTTT	CASRPYIAGANTGELFF	TRBD2	TRBV6-1	TRBJ2-2	few
TGTGCCAGCAGGAGAGACAGGGGCCTGGGCTACACCTTC	CASRRDRGLGYTF	TRBD1	TRBV12-3/TRBV12-4	TRBJ1-2	few
TGTGCCAGTAATCCCCGAGCAAGAGCGGGAGGGAAGAACACCGGGGAGCTGTTTTTT	CASNPRARAGGKNTGELFF	TRBD2	TRBV19	TRBJ2-2	NA
TGCGCCAGCAGTCTGGACGGCAACTTCAATCAGCCCCAGCATTTT	CASSLDGNFNQPQHF	NA	TRBV5-1	TRBJ1-5	many
TGTGCCAGCAGCTTAGGGGGGACCGGGTCAGTGAACACTGAAGCTTTCTTT	CASSLGGTGSVNTEAFF	NA	TRBV7-9	TRBJ1-1	NA
TGTGCCAGCAGCTTAGTTCCGGCTTTCTTTAGCGGGGGATCCTACAATGAGCAGTTCTTC	CASSLVPAFFSGGSYNEQFF	TRBD2	TRBV7-9	TRBJ2-1	NA
TGTGCCAGTAGTATTGTACACACCGGGGAGCTGTTTTTT	CASSIVHTGELFF	NA	TRBV19	TRBJ2-2	few
TGTGCCACCAGGCAACAAGGGGGTGACAGCTCCTACGAGCAGTACTTC	CATRQQGGDSSYEQYF	NA	TRBV15	TRBJ2-7	NA
TGCGCCAGCAGACACGGGACAGGGGGTCTCGGCGAGCAGTACTTC	CASRHGTGGLGEQYF	TRBD1	TRBV4-1	TRBJ2-7	NA
TGTGCCAGCAGTTTAGAGGGGCTCTACACTGAAGCTTTCTTT	CASSLEGLYTEAFF	NA	TRBV12-3/TRBV12-4	TRBJ1-1	many
TGTGCCAGCAGTTCTGCGACCGCTGCCTATAATTCACCCCTCCACTTT	CASSSATAAYNSPLHF	NA	TRBV28	TRBJ1-6	many
TGTGCCAGCAGTTTATTAGGGCCGGGGACAGGGTATAATTCACCCCTCCACTTT	CASSLLGPGTGYNSPLHF	TRBD1	TRBV27	TRBJ1-6	many
TGTGCCAGCACCGGAGCACAGACGGGGGCCTATGGCTACACCTTC	CASTGAQTGAYGYTF	NA	TRBV28	TRBJ1-2	many
TGTGCCAGCAGTTTAACCCGTAACACCGGGGAGCTGTTTTTT	CASSLTRNTGELFF	NA	TRBV5-1	TRBJ2-2	many
TGTGCCAGCAGTTACCGCATGGGGACAGCGACTAATGAAAAACTGTTTTTT	CASSYRMGTATNEKLFF	TRBD1	TRBV6-5	TRBJ1-4	few
TGTGCCAGCAGCGAGATGGACAGGGGATTTCACGAGCAGTACTTC	CASSEMDRGFHEQYF	TRBD1	TRBV6-1	TRBJ2-7	once
TGTGCCAGCAGTTTTTTCAGAAAAGACCAAGAGACCCAGTACTTC	CASSFFRKDQETQYF	NA	TRBV12-3/TRBV12-4	TRBJ2-5	few
TGTGCCAGCAGCTTAGACGGATGGCAGGTGACCTACAATGAGCAGTTCTTC	CASSLDGWQVTYNEQFF	NA	TRBV11-2	TRBJ2-1	many
TGTGCCAGCAGGAGGGAGAGCCACGAGCAGTACTTC	CASRRESHEQYF	NA	TRBV6-2/TRBV6-3	TRBJ2-7	many
TGTGCCAGCAGTGCAAGGGACAGAGGCGGGGTAGCCCTCCACTTT	CASSARDRGGVALHF	TRBD1	TRBV12-3/TRBV12-4	TRBJ1-6	once
TGTGCCAGCAGCCGGACGTCAAACACTGAAGCTTTCTTT	CASSRTSNTEAFF	NA	TRBV7-2	TRBJ1-1	NA
TGTGCCAGCAGCTTGACCTGGGCTGAAGCTTTCTTT	CASSLTWAEAFF	NA	TRBV7-2	TRBJ1-1	many
TGTGCCAGCAGTCCGGGACAGGGGAGCACAGATACGCAGTATTTT	CASSPGQGSTDTQYF	TRBD1	TRBV12-3/TRBV12-4	TRBJ2-3	many
TGCAGTGCTAGAGGGGGCAGCTACACCTTC	CSARGGSYTF	NA	TRBV20-1	TRBJ1-2	few
TGTGCCAGCCAGGAAGCTAGCGGGGGACGAGAGACCCAGTACTTC	CASQEASGGRETQYF	TRBD2	TRBV19	TRBJ2-5	NA
TGCAGTGCTAGAACGAGGACTGGGCAGGGGCGTGAAAAACTGTTTTTT	CSARTRTGQGREKLFF	NA	TRBV20-1	TRBJ1-4	few
TGTGCCAGCAGCAAACAGGGGGCGGGCAATCAGCCCCAGCATTTT	CASSKQGAGNQPQHF	TRBD1	TRBV7-2	TRBJ1-5	many
TGTGCCAGCAGTGAAGTTTGGGAGACCCAGTACTTC	CASSEVWETQYF	NA	TRBV2	TRBJ2-5	many
TGTGCCAGCAGCTTAGATAACGTACGTGAAAAACTGTTTTTT	CASSLDNVREKLFF	NA	TRBV11-2	TRBJ1-4	NA
TGTGCCAGCAGTGAAGAAGCGGGAGATGAGCAGTTCTTC	CASSEEAGDEQFF	TRBD2	TRBV6-1	TRBJ2-1	few
TGTGCCAGCAGCGTAGGTAGCGGGGGGCACCCTTCCTCCTACAATGAGCAGTTCTTC	CASSVGSGGHPSSYNEQFF	TRBD2	TRBV9	TRBJ2-1	few
TGTGCCAGCAGCTGGGACAGGAATTCCTACGAGCAGTACTTC	CASSWDRNSYEQYF	TRBD1	TRBV7-8	TRBJ2-7	many
TGTGCCAGCAGCCAATCGGTAGGGGCTCACACAGATACGCAGTATTTT	CASSQSVGAHTDTQYF	NA	TRBV16	TRBJ2-3	few
TGTGCCAGCAGCCGACGACTAGGGAATGAGCAGTTCTTC	CASSRRLGNEQFF	NA	TRBV4-2	TRBJ2-1	NA